These 3 T cell receptor beta chains were all obtained from the same sample, sequenced in a study of technical replicates of blood from a handful of donors. Produced via immunoSEQ multiplex PCR; TCRdb's table is partial and in-frame only. Of under 110,000 clones in the sample, roughly 95% were seen once. Sequencing was carried out using T cells isolated from PBMCs. These receptors came from a human donor in good health.

This chain joins TRBV6-1 and TRBJ2-2; 14 bases map to TRBD2. The CDR3 sequence is 19 residues long. CDR1 is MNHNS, CDR2 SASEGT, per germline. V lost 4 bases to trimming and J lost 4 bases; unmatched junction nucleotides: 11. The CDR3 DNA is TGTGCCAGCAGTGGAGGGACTAGCGGGAGATTTAGAGGCACCGGGGAGCTGTTTTTT. Translated: CASSGGTSGRFRGTGELFF.

The chain uses TRBV7-3 and TRBJ2-1; 10 nucleotides match TRBD2. With V trimmed by 3 bases and J by 3 bases, 2 bases remained unmatched. The V gene's germline CDR1 is SGHTA and CDR2 FQGTGA. CDR3 length: 15 amino acids. CDR3 sequence: CASSFSGGDYNEQFF. In DNA form, the CDR3 reads TGTGCCAGCAGCTTCAGCGGGGGGGACTACAATGAGCAGTTCTTC.

The V call is TRBV5-1, the J call TRBJ2-7; perhaps TRBD2 as D (6 bases). The CDR3 length is 15 residues. V lost 6 bases and J 0 bases, leaving 16 bases between the germline ends. Germline V CDR1 and CDR2: SGHRS, YFSETQ. This CDR3 is CASKELAGSSYEQYF. The CDR3, as DNA: TGCGCCAGCAAGGAATTGGCGGGGAGCTCCTACGAGCAGTACTTC.